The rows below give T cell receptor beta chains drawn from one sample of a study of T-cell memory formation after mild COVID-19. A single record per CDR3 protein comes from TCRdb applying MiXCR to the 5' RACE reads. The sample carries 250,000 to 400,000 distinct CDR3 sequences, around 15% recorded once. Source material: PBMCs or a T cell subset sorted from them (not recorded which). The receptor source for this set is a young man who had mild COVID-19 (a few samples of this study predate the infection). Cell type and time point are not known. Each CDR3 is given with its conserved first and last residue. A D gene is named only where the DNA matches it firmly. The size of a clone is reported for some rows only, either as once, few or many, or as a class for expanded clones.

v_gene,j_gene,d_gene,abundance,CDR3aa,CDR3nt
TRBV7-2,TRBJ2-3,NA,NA,CADQQRGAVTDTQYF,TGTGCGGACCAACAACGGGGCGCAGTGACAGATACGCAGTATTTT
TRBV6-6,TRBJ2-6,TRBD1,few,CASSSFDRAGANVLTF,TGTGCCAGCAGTTCATTCGACAGGGCTGGGGCCAACGTCCTGACTTTC
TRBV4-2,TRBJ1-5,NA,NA,CASSQDSGGGQPQHF,TGTGCCAGCAGCCAAGATAGCGGGGGCGGTCAGCCCCAGCATTTT
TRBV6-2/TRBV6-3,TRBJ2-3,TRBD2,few,CASDGRGTDTQYF,TGTGCCAGCGATGGGAGGGGCACAGATACGCAGTATTTT
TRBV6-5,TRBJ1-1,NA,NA,CASSYSFRREVTEAFF,TGTGCCAGCAGTTACTCCTTCCGCCGGGAGGTCACTGAAGCTTTCTTT
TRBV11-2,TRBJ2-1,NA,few,CASIEPNLNEQFF,TGTGCCAGCATCGAACCTAACCTCAATGAGCAGTTCTTC
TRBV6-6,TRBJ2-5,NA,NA,CASRPFGALQETQYF,TGTGCCAGCAGGCCCTTCGGAGCTCTTCAAGAGACCCAGTACTTC
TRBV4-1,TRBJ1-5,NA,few,CASSQGPGVGQPQHF,TGCGCCAGCAGCCAAGGTCCGGGGGTAGGGCAGCCCCAGCATTTT
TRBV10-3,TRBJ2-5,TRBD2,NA,CAIKASGDTQYF,TGTGCCATCAAGGCTAGCGGGGACACCCAGTACTTC
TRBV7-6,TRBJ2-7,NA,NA,CASSSQGVPYEQYF,TGTGCCAGCAGTTCCCAAGGGGTCCCCTACGAGCAGTACTTC
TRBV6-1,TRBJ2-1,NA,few,CASSRGGQREEFF,TGTGCCAGCAGCCGAGGGGGACAGAGGGAGGAGTTCTTC
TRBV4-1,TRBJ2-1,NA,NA,CASSQVLSGRNEQFF,TGCGCCAGCAGCCAAGTTTTGTCAGGGCGAAATGAGCAGTTCTTC
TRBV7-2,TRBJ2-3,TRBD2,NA,CASSTPGSAVAGVGPQYF,TGTGCCAGCAGCACCCCGGGGTCCGCGGTAGCGGGGGTTGGTCCGCAGTATTTT
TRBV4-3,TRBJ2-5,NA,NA,CASSQDGSRGRQETQYF,TGCGCCAGCAGCCAAGATGGATCCCGGGGGCGGCAAGAGACCCAGTACTTC
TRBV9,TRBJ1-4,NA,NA,CASSVRSTTNEKLFF,TGTGCCAGCAGCGTAAGAAGTACAACTAATGAAAAACTGTTTTTT
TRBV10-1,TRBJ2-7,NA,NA,CASRLYEQYF,TGCGCCAGCAGGCTCTACGAGCAGTACTTC
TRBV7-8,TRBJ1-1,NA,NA,CASSLRGAGVVTEAFF,TGTGCCAGCAGCTTACGGGGGGCGGGGGTCGTCACTGAAGCTTTCTTT
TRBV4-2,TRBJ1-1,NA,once,CASSQGNVRDTEAFF,TGTGCCAGCAGCCAAGGCAATGTCAGGGACACTGAAGCTTTCTTT
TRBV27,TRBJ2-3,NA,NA,CASRFGGTDTQYF,TGTGCCAGCAGGTTCGGGGGAACAGATACGCAGTATTTT
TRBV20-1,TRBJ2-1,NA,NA,CSAPRTTFNEQFF,TGCAGTGCTCCCCGGACGACGTTCAATGAGCAGTTCTTC
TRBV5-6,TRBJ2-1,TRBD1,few,CASILGAGQGYNEQFF,TGTGCCAGCATACTGGGAGCGGGACAGGGCTACAATGAGCAGTTCTTC
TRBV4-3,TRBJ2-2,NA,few,CASSQDSRGGTGELFF,TGCGCCAGCAGCCAAGATTCGCGGGGCGGCACCGGGGAGCTGTTTTTT
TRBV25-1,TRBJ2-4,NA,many,CASSEWRSGDIQYF,TGTGCCAGCAGTGAATGGAGGTCGGGTGACATTCAGTACTTC
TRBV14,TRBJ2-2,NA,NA,CASSQVSAGTGELFF,TGTGCCAGCAGCCAAGTTAGCGCCGGCACCGGGGAGCTGTTTTTT
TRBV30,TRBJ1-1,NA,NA,CAWSRNRNTEAFF,TGTGCCTGGAGTAGGAACCGGAACACTGAAGCTTTCTTT
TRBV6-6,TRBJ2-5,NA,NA,CASSTGDIETQYF,TGTGCCAGCAGTACCGGGGACATAGAGACCCAGTACTTC
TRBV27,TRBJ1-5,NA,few,CASSEAGGGPQHF,TGTGCCAGCAGTGAGGCCGGGGGGGGGCCCCAGCATTTT
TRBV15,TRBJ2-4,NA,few,CATSRDVDDIQYF,TGTGCCACCAGCAGAGACGTGGACGACATTCAGTACTTC
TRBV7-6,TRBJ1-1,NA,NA,CASSLSGPRTEAFF,TGTGCCAGCAGCTTATCAGGGCCGAGGACTGAAGCTTTCTTT
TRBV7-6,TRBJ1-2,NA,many,CASSPDIGDYGYTF,TGTGCCAGCAGCCCGGACATTGGGGACTATGGCTACACCTTC
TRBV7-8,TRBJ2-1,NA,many,CASSLGQASYNEQFF,TGTGCCAGCAGCTTGGGTCAGGCCTCCTACAATGAGCAGTTCTTC
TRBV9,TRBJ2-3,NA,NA,CASSVALYGTDTQYF,TGTGCCAGCAGCGTAGCGCTCTACGGCACAGATACGCAGTATTTT
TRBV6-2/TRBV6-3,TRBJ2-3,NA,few,CASSYAQGGTQYF,TGTGCCAGCAGTTACGCCCAGGGGGGTACGCAGTATTTT
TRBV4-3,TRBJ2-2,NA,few,CASSQLVGSWYGELFF,TGCGCCAGCAGCCAATTGGTGGGGTCGTGGTACGGGGAGCTGTTTTTT
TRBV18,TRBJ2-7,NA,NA,CASSPQRAPSGEQYF,TGTGCCAGCTCACCACAGCGGGCACCTTCGGGGGAGCAGTACTTC
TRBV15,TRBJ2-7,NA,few,CATSRDRGGSYEQYF,TGTGCCACCAGCAGAGACAGGGGGGGATCCTACGAGCAGTACTTC
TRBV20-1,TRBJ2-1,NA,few,CSAPGGPVRSYNEQFF,TGCAGTGCTCCCGGGGGGCCCGTCCGGTCCTACAATGAGCAGTTCTTC
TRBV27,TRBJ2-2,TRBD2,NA,CASRLAGVNTGELFF,TGTGCCAGCAGATTAGCGGGGGTGAACACCGGGGAGCTGTTTTTT
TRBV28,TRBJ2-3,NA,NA,CASKTPGPPTDTQYF,TGTGCCAGCAAGACTCCGGGACCCCCCACAGATACGCAGTATTTT
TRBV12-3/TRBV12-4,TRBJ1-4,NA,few,CASSFRGRYEKLFF,TGTGCCAGCAGTTTCCGGGGGAGGTATGAAAAACTGTTTTTT
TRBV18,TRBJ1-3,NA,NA,CASSPSRSGNTIYF,TGTGCCAGCTCACCCAGTCGCTCTGGAAACACCATATATTTT
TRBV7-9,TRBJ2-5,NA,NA,CASSPRGSRLKETQYF,TGTGCCAGCAGCCCTAGGGGTAGTCGGCTGAAAGAGACCCAGTACTTC
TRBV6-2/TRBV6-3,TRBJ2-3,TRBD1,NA,CASRGDRLSTDTQYF,TGTGCCAGCAGGGGGGACAGGCTAAGCACAGATACGCAGTATTTT
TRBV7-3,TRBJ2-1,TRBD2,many,CASSLAGGFYNEQFF,TGTGCCAGCAGCTTAGCGGGGGGCTTCTACAATGAGCAGTTCTTC
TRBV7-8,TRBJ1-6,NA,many,CASSLSVLIAGLHF,TGTGCCAGCAGCTTATCGGTGCTTATTGCGGGACTCCACTTT
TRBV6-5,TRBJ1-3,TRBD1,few,CASSWDRAGNTIYF,TGTGCCAGCAGCTGGGACAGGGCTGGAAACACCATATATTTT